This TCR beta chain is drawn from a study of post-analysis software for immune sequencing data. Looking at the study overall: Some patients lacked subtype; others had relapsing-remitting, secondary progressive or progressive-relapsing disease. Whole-study findings and limits: Same-batch preparations were strongly co-clustered by F measure. The study found TRBV5-6, TRBV5-1 and TRBV20-1 among a handful of TRBV segments more frequent in patients than controls.

The CDR3 contains 14 residues. V gave up 4 bases and J gave up 6 bases; unmatched junction bases: 5. The germline gives CDR1 MNHEY, CDR2 SVGEGT. This clonotype was observed once. As yet, its antigen is unknown. Unique molecular identifiers were carried by the TCR beta cDNA libraries. TCRdb re-called the PCR reads through MiXCR, storing one row per CDR3 protein. The sample has hundreds of thousands of distinct CDR3 sequences; approximately 53% are singletons. The chain is built from TRBV6-2 or TRBV6-3 and TRBJ2-3, with 9 bases fitting TRBD1. Sequencing input: blood. This TCR derives from a girl aged 10-17 years with multiple sclerosis. The chain's CDR3 is CASSSGQGFDTQYF. The DNA of the CDR3 is TGTGCCAGCAGTTCGGGACAGGGCTTTGATACGCAGTATTTT.